A selection of T cell receptor beta chains follows, all from one sample in a study of T cells in Graves' hyperthyroidism and ophthalmopathy. Using its own MiXCR run on the multiplex PCR reads, TCRdb lists one record per CDR3 protein. The sample contains about 700,000 distinct CDR3 sequences, 45% of which appear only once. Specimen: peripheral blood or thyroid tissue (not recorded which). These receptors were collected from an adult man with Graves' disease, either hyperthyroidism or ophthalmopathy (not recorded which). Both conserved end residues are part of each CDR3. The order of the fields is clone size, D gene, J gene, V gene, CDR3 DNA, CDR3 protein. D genes are given only for firm matches. Not all rows give a size; the values are once, few, many and, for expanded clones, a class.

size: many; D: .; J: TRBJ1-1; V: TRBV25-1; DNA: TGTGCCAGCAGGGACTCGGGAAGTACGACTGAAGCTTTCTTT; CDR3: CASRDSGSTTEAFF
size: .; D: .; J: TRBJ1-4; V: TRBV7-6; DNA: TGTGCCAGCAGCTTACCCGGCGGCAGGGCTAGTGAAAAACTGTTTTTT; CDR3: CASSLPGGRASEKLFF
size: many; D: .; J: TRBJ2-5; V: TRBV12-3/TRBV12-4; DNA: TGTGCCAGCAGTGTCTGGGGGGAGACCCAGTACTTC; CDR3: CASSVWGETQYF
size: many; D: .; J: TRBJ2-5; V: TRBV20-1; DNA: TGCAGTGCTAGAAGGCTAGCGCTCGAGACCCAGTACTTC; CDR3: CSARRLALETQYF
size: .; D: TRBD1; J: TRBJ1-4; V: TRBV29-1; DNA: TGCAGCGGGACAGGGGAAAAACTGTTTTTT; CDR3: CSGTGEKLFF
size: few; D: TRBD1; J: TRBJ2-5; V: TRBV10-3; DNA: TGTGCCATTAGTGAAACCCGAACGGGACAGGGTTTGGAGACCCAGTACTTC; CDR3: CAISETRTGQGLETQYF
size: .; D: TRBD1; J: TRBJ1-2; V: TRBV7-9; DNA: TGTGCCAGCAGCCAAGCTGAACAGGGGACCTTCTATGGCTACACCTTC; CDR3: CASSQAEQGTFYGYTF
size: many; D: .; J: TRBJ1-6; V: TRBV10-3; DNA: TGTGCCATCAGTGAGATTCCAGGGGAGAGAAATTCACCCCTCCACTTT; CDR3: CAISEIPGERNSPLHF
size: .; D: .; J: TRBJ1-6; V: TRBV25-1; DNA: TGTGCTAGGACCCCGGGACTTAATAATTCACCCCTCCACTTT; CDR3: CARTPGLNNSPLHF
size: few; D: .; J: TRBJ2-7; V: TRBV6-1; DNA: TGTGCCAGCAGGGAAACCGGGACAAACTCCATGTTCTCCTACGAGCAGTACTTC; CDR3: CASRETGTNSMFSYEQYF
size: many; D: .; J: TRBJ2-7; V: TRBV29-1; DNA: TGCAGCGTTCCTACCGACTACGAGCAGTACTTC; CDR3: CSVPTDYEQYF
size: many; D: .; J: TRBJ1-1; V: TRBV7-9; DNA: TGTGCCAGCAGCTTATATCAGAACACTGAAGCTTTCTTT; CDR3: CASSLYQNTEAFF
size: .; D: .; J: TRBJ1-5; V: TRBV7-3; DNA: TGTGCCAGCAGTTTAGATCGGGGAACGGCTAGCAATCAGCCCCAGCATTTT; CDR3: CASSLDRGTASNQPQHF
size: few; D: .; J: TRBJ1-5; V: TRBV7-9; DNA: TGTGCCAGCAGCTTGGCGGGGGTTCGGGGGGGCAATCAGCCCCAGCATTTT; CDR3: CASSLAGVRGGNQPQHF
size: once; D: TRBD1; J: TRBJ1-6; V: TRBV18; DNA: TGTGCCAGCTCACCCCCGACAGGGGTCAATTCACCCCTCCACTTT; CDR3: CASSPPTGVNSPLHF
size: .; D: .; J: TRBJ1-1; V: TRBV11-2; DNA: TGTGCCAGCAGCTCCTTCATTCAAACTGAAGCTTTCTTT; CDR3: CASSSFIQTEAFF
size: .; D: .; J: TRBJ1-2; V: TRBV4-1; DNA: TGCGCCAGCAGCCAAGAGGGGGCCGCTAACTATGGCTACACCTTC; CDR3: CASSQEGAANYGYTF
size: few; D: .; J: TRBJ1-5; V: TRBV20-1; DNA: TGCAGTGCAACCAGGGTCGCGGGCAATCAGCCCCAGCATTTT; CDR3: CSATRVAGNQPQHF
size: .; D: .; J: TRBJ1-5; V: TRBV20-1; DNA: TGCAGTACGAGACGGTTCAATCAGCCCCAGCATTTT; CDR3: CSTRRFNQPQHF
size: .; D: .; J: TRBJ1-4; V: TRBV19; DNA: TGTGCCAGTAGTATCCGGGCCCCGAGCGAAAAACTGTTTTTT; CDR3: CASSIRAPSEKLFF
size: .; D: .; J: TRBJ2-5; V: TRBV2; DNA: TGTGCCAGCAGTTACTCTTGGGCGGCACAAGAGACCCAGTACTTC; CDR3: CASSYSWAAQETQYF
size: few; D: .; J: TRBJ2-5; V: TRBV7-9; DNA: TGTGCCAGCAGCTTCCCGCCCCTAGCGATAGAAGAGACCCAGTACTTC; CDR3: CASSFPPLAIEETQYF
size: few; D: .; J: TRBJ2-7; V: TRBV5-1; DNA: TGCGCCAGCAGCTTGAACCCTGATCCCTACGAGCAGTACTTC; CDR3: CASSLNPDPYEQYF
size: .; D: .; J: TRBJ1-2; V: TRBV6-6; DNA: TGTGCCAGCAGACTGGGGGGGAACTATGGCTACACCTTC; CDR3: CASRLGGNYGYTF
size: .; D: .; J: TRBJ2-3; V: TRBV29-1; DNA: TGCAGCGGAGCCCGGGGCGACACAGATACGCAGTATTTT; CDR3: CSGARGDTDTQYF
size: few; D: .; J: TRBJ1-1; V: TRBV6-5; DNA: TGTGCGGCAGGGCGGAAGAACACTGAAGCTTTCTTT; CDR3: CAAGRKNTEAFF
size: few; D: .; J: TRBJ1-6; V: TRBV20-1; DNA: TGCAGTGTTCGGCAGGCGAATAATTCACCCCTCCACTTT; CDR3: CSVRQANNSPLHF
size: .; D: .; J: TRBJ1-1; V: TRBV12-3/TRBV12-4; DNA: TGTGCCAGCAAACCAGGGCTCTTCGTTGAAGCTTTCTTT; CDR3: CASKPGLFVEAFF
size: .; D: .; J: TRBJ1-2; V: TRBV9; DNA: TGTGCCAGCAGCGTCACACGGGAGGGCACCGGTGGTGGCTACACCTTC; CDR3: CASSVTREGTGGGYTF
size: .; D: TRBD2; J: TRBJ2-5; V: TRBV24-1; DNA: TGTGCCAGCAGCGTAGCGGGTGGGGCCCAGTACTTC; CDR3: CASSVAGGAQYF
size: .; D: .; J: TRBJ1-4; V: TRBV7-9; DNA: TGTGCCAGCAGCCACGGGACCCTACTTGAAAAACTGTTTTTT; CDR3: CASSHGTLLEKLFF
size: .; D: TRBD1; J: TRBJ1-2; V: TRBV9; DNA: TGTGCCAGCAGCAGCCGAGGACAGGGCACTAGCGGCTACACCTTC; CDR3: CASSSRGQGTSGYTF
size: .; D: .; J: TRBJ2-7; V: TRBV11-2; DNA: TGTGCCAGCAGCTTAGATGTCGCACGCTGGCAGTACTTC; CDR3: CASSLDVARWQYF
size: .; D: TRBD2; J: TRBJ2-5; V: TRBV29-1; DNA: TGCAGCGCCAGCAGTGCTGAACTAGCGGCCCAAGAGACCCAGTACTTC; CDR3: CSASSAELAAQETQYF
size: .; D: TRBD1; J: TRBJ2-7; V: TRBV20-1; DNA: TGCAGTGCTATCCCGGGACAGGGGTTAGGCGAGCAGTACTTC; CDR3: CSAIPGQGLGEQYF
size: .; D: .; J: TRBJ1-5; V: TRBV19; DNA: TGTGCCAGTAGGAGGACGGGACCCAATCAGCCCCAGCATTTT; CDR3: CASRRTGPNQPQHF
size: few; D: .; J: TRBJ1-1; V: TRBV10-2; DNA: TGCGCCAGCGCGGCTCCGGGACCGAACACTGAAGCTTTCTTT; CDR3: CASAAPGPNTEAFF
size: many; D: .; J: TRBJ1-2; V: TRBV15; DNA: TGTGCCACCAGCAGAGAAAAGGGTCCCTGGGGCTACACCTTC; CDR3: CATSREKGPWGYTF
size: many; D: .; J: TRBJ1-5; V: TRBV24-1; DNA: TGTGCCACCAGTGATGCCCGGACAGCGGCGAATCAGCCCCAGCATTTT; CDR3: CATSDARTAANQPQHF
size: many; D: TRBD2; J: TRBJ2-5; V: TRBV24-1; DNA: TGTGCCACCAGTGATTTGGGACTAGCGGGAGGGAAAGGGGAGACCCAGTACTTC; CDR3: CATSDLGLAGGKGETQYF
size: .; D: .; J: TRBJ1-3; V: TRBV2; DNA: TGTGCCAGCAGTTTTCCAGGAAAAAACACCATATATTTT; CDR3: CASSFPGKNTIYF
size: .; D: TRBD1; J: TRBJ2-2; V: TRBV7-9; DNA: TGTGCCAGCAGCACCGGGACAGGGGTAACCGGGGAGCTGTTTTTT; CDR3: CASSTGTGVTGELFF
size: .; D: .; J: TRBJ2-2; V: TRBV19; DNA: TGTGCCAGTAGTGCTTTCACAGGGTCCGGGGAGCTGTTTTTT; CDR3: CASSAFTGSGELFF
size: .; D: TRBD1; J: TRBJ1-6; V: TRBV7-8; DNA: TGTGCCAGCAGCTTAGACAGGGGGAGACTCTCACCCCCCCACTTT; CDR3: CASSLDRGRLSPPHF
size: .; D: TRBD2; J: TRBJ2-2; V: TRBV20-1; DNA: TGCAGTGCCATGTCGGCGGGAGGGAGGAACACCGGGGAGCTGTTTTTT; CDR3: CSAMSAGGRNTGELFF
size: once; D: .; J: TRBJ1-2; V: TRBV28; DNA: TGTGCCAGCAGGGGAGGGGGTCGGAGTGGCTACACCTTC; CDR3: CASRGGGRSGYTF
size: few; D: TRBD1; J: TRBJ1-3; V: TRBV2; DNA: TGTGCCAGCAGTTACGACAGGGGGCCTGAGGGAAACACCATATATTTT; CDR3: CASSYDRGPEGNTIYF
size: .; D: .; J: TRBJ2-5; V: TRBV20-1; DNA: TGCAGTGCTAGAGATCGCGCCGAGGCCCTTCCGGAGACCCAGTACTTC; CDR3: CSARDRAEALPETQYF
size: .; D: .; J: TRBJ1-5; V: TRBV6-5; DNA: TGTGCCAGCAGTCCCGCCCGGGGGGGGTTCAATCAGCCCCAGCATTTT; CDR3: CASSPARGGFNQPQHF
size: many; D: TRBD1; J: TRBJ1-6; V: TRBV29-1; DNA: TGCAGCGTCTCCGGGACAGGGGGGAATTCACCCCTCCACTTT; CDR3: CSVSGTGGNSPLHF
size: once; D: .; J: TRBJ1-4; V: TRBV29-1; DNA: TGCAGCGTTGAGTGGGGAGGTGAAAAACTGTTTTTT; CDR3: CSVEWGGEKLFF
size: few; D: .; J: TRBJ2-5; V: TRBV20-1; DNA: TGCAGTGCCGGGAAGGGAGTGGGGGAGACCCAGTACTTC; CDR3: CSAGKGVGETQYF